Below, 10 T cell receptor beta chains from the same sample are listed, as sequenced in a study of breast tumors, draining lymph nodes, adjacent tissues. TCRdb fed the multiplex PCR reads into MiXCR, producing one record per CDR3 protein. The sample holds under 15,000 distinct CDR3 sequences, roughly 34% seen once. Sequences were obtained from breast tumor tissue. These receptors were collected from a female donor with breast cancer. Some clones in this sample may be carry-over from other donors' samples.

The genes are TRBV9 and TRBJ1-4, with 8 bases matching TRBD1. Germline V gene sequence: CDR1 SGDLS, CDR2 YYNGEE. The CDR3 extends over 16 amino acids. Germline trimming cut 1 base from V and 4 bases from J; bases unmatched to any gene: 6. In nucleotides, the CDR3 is TGTGCCAGCAGCGTACCTACAGGGGGTGGTAATGAAAAACTGTTTTTT. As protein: CASSVPTGGGNEKLFF.

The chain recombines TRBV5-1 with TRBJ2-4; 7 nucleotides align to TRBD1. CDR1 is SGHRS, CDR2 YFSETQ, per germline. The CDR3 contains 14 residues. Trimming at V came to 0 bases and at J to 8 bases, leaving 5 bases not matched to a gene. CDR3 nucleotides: TGCGCCAGCAGCTTGGGGACAGGTGGGGACATTCAGTACTTC. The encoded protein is CASSLGTGGDIQYF.

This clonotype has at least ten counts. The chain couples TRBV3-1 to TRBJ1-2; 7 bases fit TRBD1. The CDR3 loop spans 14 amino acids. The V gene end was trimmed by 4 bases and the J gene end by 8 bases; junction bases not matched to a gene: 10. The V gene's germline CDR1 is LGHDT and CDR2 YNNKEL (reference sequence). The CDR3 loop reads CASSPPRGGGGYTF. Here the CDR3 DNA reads TGTGCCAGCAGCCCCCCCCGAGGGGGCGGAGGCTACACCTTC.

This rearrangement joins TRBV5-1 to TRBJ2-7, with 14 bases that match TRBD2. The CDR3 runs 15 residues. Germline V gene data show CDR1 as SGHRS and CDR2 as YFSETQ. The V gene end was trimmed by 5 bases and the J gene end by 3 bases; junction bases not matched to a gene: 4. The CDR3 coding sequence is TGCGCCAGCAGGGATGGGACTAGCGGGAGCTACGAGCAGTACTTC. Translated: CASRDGTSGSYEQYF.

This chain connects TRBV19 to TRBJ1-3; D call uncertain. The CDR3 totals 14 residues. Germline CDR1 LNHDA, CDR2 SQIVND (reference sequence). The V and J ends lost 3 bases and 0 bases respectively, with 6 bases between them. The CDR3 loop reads CASSISASGNTIYF. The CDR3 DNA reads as TGTGCCAGTAGTATCTCGGCCTCTGGAAACACCATATATTTT.

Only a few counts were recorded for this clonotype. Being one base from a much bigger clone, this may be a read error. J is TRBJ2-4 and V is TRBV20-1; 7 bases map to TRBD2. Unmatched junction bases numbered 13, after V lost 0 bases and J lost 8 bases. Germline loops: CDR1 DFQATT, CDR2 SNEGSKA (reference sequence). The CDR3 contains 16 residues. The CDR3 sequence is CSARDPQLADQDIQYF. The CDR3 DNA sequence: TGCAGTGCTAGAGACCCCCAGCTAGCGGACCAAGACATTCAGTACTTC.

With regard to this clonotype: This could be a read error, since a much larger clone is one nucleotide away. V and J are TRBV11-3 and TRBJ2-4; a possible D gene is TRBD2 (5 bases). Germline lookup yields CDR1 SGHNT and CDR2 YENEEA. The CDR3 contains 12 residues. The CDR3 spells CASSSGNGIRYF. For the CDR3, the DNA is TGTGCCAGCAGCTCCGGGAACGGCATTCGGTACTTC.

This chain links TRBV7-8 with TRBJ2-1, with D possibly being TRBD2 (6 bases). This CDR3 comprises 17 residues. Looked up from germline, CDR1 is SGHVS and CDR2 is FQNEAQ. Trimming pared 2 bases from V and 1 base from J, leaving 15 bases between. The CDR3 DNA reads TGTGCCAGCAGCTTATTGGCGGGAAGGTTATCCTACAATGAGCAGTTCTTC. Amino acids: CASSLLAGRLSYNEQFF.

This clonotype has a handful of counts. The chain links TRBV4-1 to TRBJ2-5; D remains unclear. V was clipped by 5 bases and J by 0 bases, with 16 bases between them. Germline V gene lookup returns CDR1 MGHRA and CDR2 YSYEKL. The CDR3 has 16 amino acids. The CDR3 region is CASSGRATTYQETQYF. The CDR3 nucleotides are TGCGCCAGCAGCGGTCGGGCTACCACGTACCAAGAGACCCAGTACTTC.

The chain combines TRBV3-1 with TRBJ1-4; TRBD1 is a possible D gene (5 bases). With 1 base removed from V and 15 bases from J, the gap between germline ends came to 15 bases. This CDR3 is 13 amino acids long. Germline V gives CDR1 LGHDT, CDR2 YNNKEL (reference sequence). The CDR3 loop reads CASSQGRRGTMFF. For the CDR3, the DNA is TGTGCCAGCAGCCAAGGTCGGAGGGGTACTATGTTTTTT.